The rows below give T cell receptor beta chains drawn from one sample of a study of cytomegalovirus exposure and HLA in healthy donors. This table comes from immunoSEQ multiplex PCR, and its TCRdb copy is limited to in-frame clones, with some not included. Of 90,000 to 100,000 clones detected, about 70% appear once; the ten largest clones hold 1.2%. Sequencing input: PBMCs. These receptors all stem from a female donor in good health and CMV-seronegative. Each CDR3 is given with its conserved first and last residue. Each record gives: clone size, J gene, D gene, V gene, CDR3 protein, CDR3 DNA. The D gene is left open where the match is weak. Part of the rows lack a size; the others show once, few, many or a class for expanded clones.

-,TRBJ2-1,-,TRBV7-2,CASSLTGLSRINEQFF,TGTGCCAGCAGCTTGACAGGACTTTCCAGAATCAATGAGCAGTTCTTC
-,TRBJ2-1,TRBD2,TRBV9,CASSPGVAGANEQFF,TGTGCCAGCAGTCCTGGGGTAGCGGGAGCCAATGAGCAGTTCTTC
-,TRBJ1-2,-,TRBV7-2,CASSSAGGQTYGYTF,TGTGCCAGCAGCTCCGCGGGCGGGCAAACCTATGGCTACACCTTC
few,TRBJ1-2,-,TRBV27,CASSPGHFANYGYTF,TGTGCCAGCAGTCCCGGACACTTCGCTAACTATGGCTACACCTTC
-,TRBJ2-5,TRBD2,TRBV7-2,CASSLGGGQETQYF,TGTGCCAGCAGCTTAGGGGGGGGGCAAGAGACCCAGTACTTC
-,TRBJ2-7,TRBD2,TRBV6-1,CASSEGQRELPYEQYF,TGTGCCAGCAGTGAAGGACAGCGGGAGTTACCCTACGAGCAGTACTTC
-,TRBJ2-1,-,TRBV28,CASSLDAVPSYNEQFF,TGTGCCAGCAGTTTAGATGCGGTGCCGTCCTACAATGAGCAGTTCTTC
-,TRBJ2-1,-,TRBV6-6,CASSYSGVHNEQFF,TGTGCCAGCAGTTACTCCGGGGTCCACAATGAGCAGTTCTTC
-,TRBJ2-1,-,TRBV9,CASSVGSREQFF,TGTGCCAGCAGCGTAGGGAGTCGGGAGCAGTTCTTC
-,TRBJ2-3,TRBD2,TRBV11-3,CASQNPAGGNTDTQYF,TGTGCCAGCCAAAACCCAGCGGGGGGAAACACAGATACGCAGTATTTT
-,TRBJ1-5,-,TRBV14,CASSQVKESRGQSNSNQPQHF,TGTGCCAGCAGCCAAGTGAAGGAGTCAAGAGGGCAGAGCAATAGCAATCAGCCCCAGCATTTT